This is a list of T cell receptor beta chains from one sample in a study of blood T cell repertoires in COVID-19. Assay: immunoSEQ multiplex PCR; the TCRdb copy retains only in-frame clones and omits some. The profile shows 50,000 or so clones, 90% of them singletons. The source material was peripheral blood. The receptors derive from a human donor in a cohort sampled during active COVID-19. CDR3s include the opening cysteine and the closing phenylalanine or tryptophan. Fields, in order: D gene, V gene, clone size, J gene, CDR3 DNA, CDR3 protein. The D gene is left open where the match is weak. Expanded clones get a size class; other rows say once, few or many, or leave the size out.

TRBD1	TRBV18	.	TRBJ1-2	TGTGCCAGCTCACCGGGACAGCCGAATAACTATGGCTACACCTTC	CASSPGQPNNYGYTF
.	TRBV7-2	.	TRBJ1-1	TGTGCCAGCAGCTTAAACGACAGGTCTTCTGAAGCTTTCTTT	CASSLNDRSSEAFF
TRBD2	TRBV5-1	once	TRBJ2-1	TGCGCCAGCAGCTTTGGCGGGAGCGGGAGCGATGAGCAGTTCTTC	CASSFGGSGSDEQFF
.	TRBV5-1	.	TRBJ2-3	TGCGCCAGCAGCCCAGGGAGCACAGATACGCAGTATTTT	CASSPGSTDTQYF
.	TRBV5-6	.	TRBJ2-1	TGTGCCAGCAGCCCAGATAGCGGTTACTCCTACAATGAGCAGTTCTTC	CASSPDSGYSYNEQFF
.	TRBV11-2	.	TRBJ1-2	TGTGCCAGCAGCTTAGTAACAGGGCCCCTCTATGGCTACACCTTC	CASSLVTGPLYGYTF
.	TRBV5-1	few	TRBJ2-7	TGCGCCAGCAGCTTTTCCCCGCGGACAGATTCCTACGAGCAGTACTTC	CASSFSPRTDSYEQYF
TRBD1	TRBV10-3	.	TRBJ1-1	TGTGCCATCATGAAAACAGGGGGAAACACTGAAGCTTTCTTT	CAIMKTGGNTEAFF
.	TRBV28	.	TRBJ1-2	TGTGCCAGCAGTTTACTTGGGGGGGGCAGGTATGGCTACACCTTC	CASSLLGGGRYGYTF
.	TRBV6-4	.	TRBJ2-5	TGTGCCAGCAGCGCCGACGGGGAGACCCAGTACTTC	CASSADGETQYF
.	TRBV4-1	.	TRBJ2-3	TGCGCCAGCAGCCAAGAGGCGGACTACACAGATACGCAGTATTTT	CASSQEADYTDTQYF
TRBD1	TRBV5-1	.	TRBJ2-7	TGCGCCAGCAGCTTGGAGGTGGATCGACAGGGAGTGTACGAGCAGTACTTC	CASSLEVDRQGVYEQYF
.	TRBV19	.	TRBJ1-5	TGTGCCAGTAGTATAATGGACAGTCAGCCCCAGCATTTT	CASSIMDSQPQHF
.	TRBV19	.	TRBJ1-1	TGTGCCAGTAGTGCCGAATCCTGGACAGCGAACACTGAAGCTTTCTTT	CASSAESWTANTEAFF
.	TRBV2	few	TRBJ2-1	TGTGCCAGCAGTGATAGTAGCCTAACCTACAATGAGCAGTTCTTC	CASSDSSLTYNEQFF
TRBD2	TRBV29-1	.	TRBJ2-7	TGCAGCGTTGGCACGGGACTAGCGGGAGTCGAGCAGTACTTC	CSVGTGLAGVEQYF
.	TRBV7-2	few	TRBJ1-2	TGTGCCAGCAGCTTAGTCAATCGTGAACAGCCCTATGGCTACACCTTC	CASSLVNREQPYGYTF
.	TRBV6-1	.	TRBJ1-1	TGTGCCAGCAGTGAGGGGTGGGCAGGGATGAACACTGAAGCTTTCTTT	CASSEGWAGMNTEAFF
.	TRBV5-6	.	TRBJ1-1	TGTGCCAGCAGCTTGAGGCAGGGAAGTAGTGGCGTGTTGGACACTGAAGCTTTCTTT	CASSLRQGSSGVLDTEAFF
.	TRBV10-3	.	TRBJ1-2	TGTGCCACCCAGGACAAGAGCTATGGCTACACCTTC	CATQDKSYGYTF
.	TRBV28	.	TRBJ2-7	TGTGCCAGCAGTTTACCCAGCTACGAGCAGTACTTC	CASSLPSYEQYF
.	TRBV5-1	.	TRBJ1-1	TGCGCCAGCAGCCAGGGCAACACTGAAGCTTTCTTT	CASSQGNTEAFF
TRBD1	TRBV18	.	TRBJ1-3	TGTGCCAGCTCACTATACCAGGGGGCGCCTGGAAACACCATATATTTT	CASSLYQGAPGNTIYF
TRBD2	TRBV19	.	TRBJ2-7	TGTGCCAGTAGTAGCGGGAGGACCCTCGGGGAGCAGTACTTC	CASSSGRTLGEQYF
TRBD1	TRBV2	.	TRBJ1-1	TGTGCCAGCAGACAACAGGGGTGGGCTTTCTTT	CASRQQGWAFF
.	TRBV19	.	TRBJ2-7	TGTGCCAGTAGTAGCCAGGGTGACTTCTACGAGCAGTACTTC	CASSSQGDFYEQYF
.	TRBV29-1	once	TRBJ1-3	TGCAGCGTTGAACCCAACTCTGGAAACACCATATATTTT	CSVEPNSGNTIYF
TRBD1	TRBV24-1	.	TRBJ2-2	TGTGCCACCAGTGAAAGGACAGGGGACACCGGGGAGCTGTTTTTT	CATSERTGDTGELFF
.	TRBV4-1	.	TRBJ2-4	TGCGCCAGCAGCCAAGAGGCAGGGAGGATCAAAAACATTCAGTACTTC	CASSQEAGRIKNIQYF
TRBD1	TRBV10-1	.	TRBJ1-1	TGCGCCAGCAGTGACAGGGGGGCAACTGAAGCTTTCTTT	CASSDRGATEAFF
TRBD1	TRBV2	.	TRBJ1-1	TGTGCCAGCAGGATACAGGGGGGGTACACTGAAGCTTTCTTT	CASRIQGGYTEAFF
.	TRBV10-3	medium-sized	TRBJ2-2	TGTGCCATCAGTGTACTAGGGGGCACCGGGGAGCTGTTTTTT	CAISVLGGTGELFF
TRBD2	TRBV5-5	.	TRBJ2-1	TGTGCCAGCAGCTTTCGACTAGCTTCGAGGTTTGCTGAGCAGTTCTTC	CASSFRLASRFAEQFF
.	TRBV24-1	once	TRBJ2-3	TGTGCCACCAGTGCCCTAGGACAGAGCACAGATACGCAGTATTTT	CATSALGQSTDTQYF
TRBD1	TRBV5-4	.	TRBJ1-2	TGTGCCAGCAGCTTGCAGGGGGTGAGCTATGGCTACACCTTC	CASSLQGVSYGYTF
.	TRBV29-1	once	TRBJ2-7	TGCAGCGTTGAAGGAGAGAGAGGTTACGAGCAGTACTTC	CSVEGERGYEQYF
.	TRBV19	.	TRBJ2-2	TGTGCCAGTAGTATGGGAGGCACCGGGGAGCTGTTTTTT	CASSMGGTGELFF
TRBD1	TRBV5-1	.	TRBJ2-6	TGCGCCAGCAGCTCAGCCGCCCGGACAGGTTCTGGGGCCAACGTCCTGACTTTC	CASSSAARTGSGANVLTF
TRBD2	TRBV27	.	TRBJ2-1	TGTGCCAGCAGTTTATCTGGCGGGAGGGGCAATGAGCAGTTCTTC	CASSLSGGRGNEQFF
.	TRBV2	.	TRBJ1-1	TGTGCCAGCAGTGTTTCAGTGAACACTGAAGCTTTCTTT	CASSVSVNTEAFF
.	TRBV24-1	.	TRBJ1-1	TGTGCCACCAGTGATTCTACTGAAGCTTTCTTT	CATSDSTEAFF